Listed here is a single TCR beta chain. Antigen specificity is unknown. A read error may produce the germline difference seen at one junction end. The same CDR3 can be traced to other DNA sequences in this sample. The primer mix had 60 V beta and 13 J beta primers. The assay was immunoSEQ multiplex PCR, and TCRdb's table has in-frame clones only and misses some. The sample lists 75,000 to 100,000 clones, roughly 83% occurring once. The data belong to a study of glioma-infiltrating T cells after dendritic cell vaccination. The overall study: Dendritic cell vaccine was injected intradermally three times, biweekly. Overall study findings and caveats: The cohort had few patients with full blood and tumor sets. TCR clonality showed no direct relationship with survival.

This clonotype originated in a human donor with glioblastoma. The sequencing here drew on blood, taken before dendritic cell vaccination.

CDR3 coding DNA: TGCGCCTGGAGCCATACTAGCGAAGCGCAGTATTTT. Translating it yields CAWSHTSEAQYF. The chain has TRBV30 and TRBJ2-3, with 7 bases matching TRBD2. In germline, CDR1 is GTSNPN, CDR2 SVGIG (reference sequence). CDR3 length equals 12 residues. The full variable domain, completed using reference TRBV30 and TRBJ2-3, is SQTIHQWPATLVQPVGSPLSLECTVEGTSNPNLYWYRQAAGRGLQLLFYSVGIGQISSEVPQNLSASRPQDRQFILSSKKLLLSDSGFYLCAWSHTSEAQYFGPGTRLTVL.